Listed below are T cell receptor beta chains from one sample, sequenced in a study of shared clonotypes between healthy human individuals. TCRdb keeps only in-frame clones here, not all; method: immunoSEQ multiplex PCR. The sample contains about 2.1 million clones, about 94% of which appear only once. Sequenced material: naive CD8+ T cells from PBMCs. The receptors come from a man aged 18 to 35 in good health. Some clones in this sample may be carry-over from other donors' samples. Each CDR3 is given with its conserved first and last residue. Fields, in order: V gene, J gene, CDR3 length, D gene, clone size, CDR3 DNA, CDR3 protein. D genes are given only for firm matches. Some rows have no size entry. The others give once, few or many, or a class for an expanded clone.

v_gene: TRBV18; j_gene: TRBJ2-7; len: 15; d_gene: TRBD1; abundance: NA; CDR3nt: TGTGCCAGCTCACCCCCGCCGGGACAGGGATACGAGCAGTACTTC; CDR3aa: CASSPPPGQGYEQYF
v_gene: TRBV5-4; j_gene: TRBJ2-1; len: 19; d_gene: TRBD2; abundance: NA; CDR3nt: TGTGCCAGCAGCTCGGCGGGACTAGCGGGAGGGAGCTCCTACAATGAGCAGTTCTTC; CDR3aa: CASSSAGLAGGSSYNEQFF
v_gene: TRBV9; j_gene: TRBJ2-2; len: 14; d_gene: NA; abundance: once; CDR3nt: TGTGCCAGCAGGCCCCGGGGTCTCACCGGGGAGCTGTTTTTT; CDR3aa: CASRPRGLTGELFF
v_gene: TRBV19; j_gene: TRBJ1-1; len: 14; d_gene: NA; abundance: NA; CDR3nt: TGTGCCAGTAGCAGAGGGCAGCTGAACACTGAAGCTTTCTTT; CDR3aa: CASSRGQLNTEAFF
v_gene: TRBV4-1; j_gene: TRBJ2-1; len: 16; d_gene: NA; abundance: NA; CDR3nt: TGCGCCAGCAGCCAAGGTGGTTCTCCCTATAGTTTAGAGCAGTTCTTC; CDR3aa: CASSQGGSPYSLEQFF
v_gene: TRBV7-9; j_gene: TRBJ2-7; len: 14; d_gene: TRBD2; abundance: NA; CDR3nt: TGTGCCAGCAGACGACTAGCGGACTCCTACGAGCAGTACTTC; CDR3aa: CASRRLADSYEQYF
v_gene: TRBV7-9; j_gene: TRBJ1-2; len: 15; d_gene: NA; abundance: NA; CDR3nt: TGTGCCAGCAGCTTAGTGCAGGGCCCCCACTATGGCTACACCTTC; CDR3aa: CASSLVQGPHYGYTF
v_gene: TRBV7-9; j_gene: TRBJ1-1; len: 15; d_gene: NA; abundance: NA; CDR3nt: TGTGCCAGCAGCTCCGGGACCGCGTTGGGGACTGAAGCTTTCTTT; CDR3aa: CASSSGTALGTEAFF
v_gene: TRBV28; j_gene: TRBJ1-5; len: 14; d_gene: NA; abundance: NA; CDR3nt: TGTGCCAGCAGTTACACAGGGTACAATCAGCCCCAGCATTTT; CDR3aa: CASSYTGYNQPQHF
v_gene: TRBV20-1; j_gene: TRBJ2-5; len: 10; d_gene: NA; abundance: few; CDR3nt: TGCAGTGCTAGCCAAGAGACCCAGTACTTC; CDR3aa: CSASQETQYF
v_gene: TRBV21-1; j_gene: TRBJ2-7; len: 14; d_gene: NA; abundance: NA; CDR3nt: TGTGCCAGCAGCAAAGGTCTTAGTCTAAACGAGCAGTACTTC; CDR3aa: CASSKGLSLNEQYF
v_gene: TRBV11-2; j_gene: TRBJ2-2; len: 16; d_gene: NA; abundance: NA; CDR3nt: TGTGCCAGCAGCTTTCCGACCGGGGTTAACACCGGGGAGCTGTTTTTT; CDR3aa: CASSFPTGVNTGELFF
v_gene: TRBV5-1; j_gene: TRBJ1-2; len: 15; d_gene: TRBD1; abundance: NA; CDR3nt: TGCGCCAGCAGGCCCACCGGGACAGGGGGCACTGGCTACACCTTC; CDR3aa: CASRPTGTGGTGYTF
v_gene: TRBV6-6; j_gene: TRBJ2-5; len: 14; d_gene: TRBD2; abundance: NA; CDR3nt: TGTGCCAGCAGTACACGGGAGGGGGACGAGACCCAGTACTTC; CDR3aa: CASSTREGDETQYF
v_gene: TRBV12-5; j_gene: TRBJ1-5; len: 14; d_gene: NA; abundance: NA; CDR3nt: TGTGCTAGTGCCCCCCCGGACAGTCATCAGCCCCAGCATTTT; CDR3aa: CASAPPDSHQPQHF
v_gene: TRBV5-6; j_gene: TRBJ2-7; len: 13; d_gene: TRBD1; abundance: once; CDR3nt: TGTGCCAGCAGCTTACAGGGGACATACGAGCAGTACTTC; CDR3aa: CASSLQGTYEQYF
v_gene: TRBV5-4; j_gene: TRBJ2-7; len: 14; d_gene: TRBD2; abundance: NA; CDR3nt: TGTGCCAGCAGTGGAAGCGGGGCGGGCTACGAGCAGTACTTC; CDR3aa: CASSGSGAGYEQYF
v_gene: TRBV28; j_gene: TRBJ1-4; len: 16; d_gene: TRBD1; abundance: NA; CDR3nt: TGTGCCAGCAGACCAACAGGGGGCCAGGATAATGAAAAACTGTTTTTT; CDR3aa: CASRPTGGQDNEKLFF
v_gene: TRBV10-3; j_gene: TRBJ2-7; len: 13; d_gene: NA; abundance: NA; CDR3nt: TGTGCCATCAGTGACGGGGGCTCCTACGAGCAGTACTTC; CDR3aa: CAISDGGSYEQYF
v_gene: TRBV28; j_gene: TRBJ2-1; len: 14; d_gene: NA; abundance: once; CDR3nt: TGTGCCAGCAGACGTCAGGACCACTACAATGAGCAGTTCTTC; CDR3aa: CASRRQDHYNEQFF
v_gene: TRBV6-5; j_gene: TRBJ2-7; len: 15; d_gene: TRBD1; abundance: NA; CDR3nt: TGTGCCAGCAGTTACCGGACAGGTTACTCCTACGAGCAGTACTTC; CDR3aa: CASSYRTGYSYEQYF
v_gene: TRBV27; j_gene: TRBJ2-7; len: 14; d_gene: NA; abundance: NA; CDR3nt: TGTGCCAGCAGTTTACTGGGGTCGGGCTACGAGCAGTACTTC; CDR3aa: CASSLLGSGYEQYF
v_gene: TRBV29-1; j_gene: TRBJ2-2; len: 15; d_gene: TRBD1; abundance: NA; CDR3nt: TGCAGCGCTGGGGGACAGGGGGCGCGCACCGGGGAGCTGTTTTTT; CDR3aa: CSAGGQGARTGELFF
v_gene: TRBV7-6; j_gene: TRBJ2-7; len: 15; d_gene: NA; abundance: NA; CDR3nt: TGTGCCAGCAGCTTAGAGGCGTCTAGCTCCTACGAGCAGTACTTC; CDR3aa: CASSLEASSSYEQYF